The next 24 T cell receptor beta chains were all read from a single sample in a study of T cell changes during pregnancy in multiple sclerosis. Sequencing used immunoSEQ multiplex PCR; TCRdb keeps in-frame clones, though not all of them. The sample lists roughly 35,000 clones, less than 95% occurring once. The starting material was CD8+ T cells from peripheral blood mononuclear cells, obtained in the first trimester of pregnancy. The source is a female donor with multiple sclerosis, enrolled in a pregnancy study.

The V gene is TRBV7-9, the J gene TRBJ2-7; 7 bases match TRBD1. There are 15 residues in the CDR3. V dropped 1 base and J dropped 2; count of bases not matched to a gene: 5. The germline gives CDR1 SEHNR, CDR2 FQNEAQ (reference sequence). CDR3 region: CASSLEGQGAYEQYF. In DNA, the CDR3 is TGTGCCAGCAGCTTAGAGGGGCAGGGGGCCTACGAGCAGTACTTC.

The chain is built from TRBV29-1 and TRBJ2-1, with D possibly TRBD2 on 5 matching bases. The germline V gene has CDR1 SQVTM and CDR2 ANQGSEA. The CDR3 covers 15 residues. V was trimmed by 2 bases and J by 7 bases, leaving 18 bases between them. This CDR3 reads CSVENLREGRNEQFF. The CDR3 nucleotides read TGCAGCGTTGAAAATTTACGGGAAGGGCGGAATGAGCAGTTCTTC.

The rearrangement links TRBV4-1 to TRBJ1-5; weak D call: TRBD1 (6 bases). The CDR3 totals 15 residues. Germline loops: CDR1 MGHRA, CDR2 YSYEKL. V dropped 1 base and J dropped 3 bases, with 10 bases sitting between them. This chain's CDR3 is CASSQVTGPNQPQHF. In DNA form, the CDR3 reads TGCGCCAGCAGCCAAGTCACAGGGCCCAATCAGCCCCAGCATTTT.

This chain uses TRBV7-9 with TRBJ1-4, with 10 positions matching TRBD1. Germline V CDR1 and CDR2: SEHNR, FQNEAQ (reference sequence). Unmatched junction bases numbered 4, after V lost 1 base and J lost 2 bases. CDR3 size: 17 residues. The CDR3 sequence: CASSLGGTGATNEKLFF. The CDR3 DNA follows: TGTGCCAGCAGCTTAGGAGGGACAGGGGCTACTAATGAAAAACTGTTTTTT.

The CDR3 nucleotides are TGCGCCAGCAGCGCCTGGGACAGGGGATACGAGCAGTACTTC. Translating gives CASSAWDRGYEQYF. This chain connects TRBV4-3 to TRBJ2-7; 10 nucleotides line up with TRBD1. Germline CDR1 is LGHNA and CDR2 is YSLEER. The ends lost 5 bases at V and 4 bases at J; junction bases unmatched: 5. The CDR3 contains 14 residues.

The rearrangement uses TRBV10-1 and TRBJ2-4; D gene unclear. Trimming pared 10 bases from V and 0 bases from J, leaving 10 bases between. The CDR3 has 13 amino acids. Germline V gene sequence: CDR1 WNHNN, CDR2 SYGVQD (reference sequence). The CDR3 region is CANPYLAKNIQYF. The CDR3 nucleotides read TGCGCCAACCCCTACTTAGCCAAAAACATTCAGTACTTC.

The chain joins TRBV28 to TRBJ1-2; possibly TRBD1 for D (5 bases). Trimming pared 5 bases from V and 6 bases from J, leaving 10 bases between. Germline CDR1 and CDR2: MDHEN and SYDVKM. The CDR3 is made up of 12 amino acids. The CDR3 here is CASSPLGDGYTF. In DNA form, the CDR3 reads TGTGCCAGCAGTCCCTTAGGGGATGGCTACACCTTC.

This clone was counted once. The V and J genes are TRBV7-9 and TRBJ2-1, with D unclear. The CDR3 spans 12 residues. V was trimmed by 1 base and J by 7 bases, leaving 5 bases between them. Germline V lookup: CDR1 SEHNR, CDR2 FQNEAQ (reference sequence). In DNA form, the CDR3 reads TGTGCCAGCAGCTTAGTACAGAATGAGCAGTTCTTC. Translated, it gives CASSLVQNEQFF.

J is TRBJ2-1 and V is TRBV7-9, with TRBD1 as a possible D gene (5 bases). The CDR3 is 12 residues long. Germline V gene lookup returns CDR1 SEHNR and CDR2 FQNEAQ (reference sequence). V lost 1 base to trimming and J lost 12 bases, with 10 bases between them. The CDR3 DNA is TGTGCCAGCAGCTTAGTGGAGCAGGGGCAGTTCTTC. This translates into CASSLVEQGQFF. Supplemented by reference TRBV7-9 and TRBJ2-1, the full variable domain reads DTGVSQNPRHKITKRGQNVTFRCDPISEHNRLYWYRQTLGQGPEFLTYFQNEAQLEKSRLLSDRFSAERPKGSFSTLEIQRTEQGDSAMYLCASSLVEQGQFFGPGTRLTVL.

The chain combines TRBV29-1 with TRBJ2-5; TRBD1 matches 7 bases. The germline gives CDR1 SQVTM, CDR2 ANQGSEA. Trimming removed 7 bases from V and 3 bases from J; junction bases left unmatched: 11. CDR3 length: 14 residues. This CDR3 reads CSAKIVGQEETQYF. The DNA of the CDR3 is TGCAGCGCCAAAATCGTAGGACAGGAAGAGACCCAGTACTTC. Complete variable domain (other parts from reference TRBV29-1 and TRBJ2-5): SAVISQKPSRDICQRGTSLTIQCQVDSQVTMMFWYRQQPGQSLTLIATANQGSEATYESGFVIDKFPISRPNLTFSTLTVSNMSPEDSSIYLCSAKIVGQEETQYFGPGTRLLVL.

The chain combines TRBV2 with TRBJ2-3; 7 bases match TRBD2. The CDR3 sequence is 15 residues long. V shed 6 bases, J shed 0 bases, and the junction held 6 bases outside the gene matches. From germline, CDR1 is SNHLY and CDR2 FYNNEI. Here the CDR3 reads CASRRIAGSTDTQYF. The CDR3 DNA is TGTGCCAGCAGACGAATAGCGGGTAGCACAGATACGCAGTATTTT.

The V call is TRBV4-1, the J call TRBJ2-7; 11 bases fit TRBD1. The V gene's germline CDR1 is MGHRA and CDR2 YSYEKL. V shed 3 bases, J shed 4 bases, and the junction held 5 bases outside the gene matches. This CDR3 has 15 amino acids. The CDR3 bases are TGCGCCAGCAGCCACACCGGGACAGGGGGTTACGAGCAGTACTTC. The encoded protein is CASSHTGTGGYEQYF.

This clone was observed a single time. This sequence joins TRBV29-1 and TRBJ2-1; TRBD2 matches 12 bases. In germline, CDR1 is SQVTM, CDR2 ANQGSEA. CDR3 length: 14 residues. With 6 bases clipped from V and 9 bases from J, the junction kept 9 bases outside the gene matches. CDR3 DNA: TGCAGCGTGGAGAGACTAGCGGGAGTGAGTGAGCAGTTCTTC. Encoded protein: CSVERLAGVSEQFF.

This clone has just a few counts. The chain has TRBV2 and TRBJ2-7, with 9 nucleotides matching TRBD1. The CDR3 covers 13 residues. Germline loops: CDR1 SNHLY, CDR2 FYNNEI. The ends lost 11 bases at V and 2 bases at J; junction bases unmatched: 7. This chain's CDR3 is CAGTGTGTYEQYF. DNA of the CDR3: TGTGCCGGGACCGGGACAGGGACCTACGAGCAGTACTTC.

This chain joins TRBV5-4 and TRBJ2-7, with no clear D. Looked up from germline, CDR1 is SGHNT and CDR2 is YYREEE (reference sequence). V was shortened by 0 bases and J by 6 bases, with 7 bases between the two germline ends. This CDR3 spans 12 amino acids. The CDR3 sequence is CASSLAPGEQYF. The CDR3 DNA follows: TGTGCCAGCAGCTTGGCCCCGGGCGAGCAGTACTTC.

The rearrangement uses TRBV9 and TRBJ2-2, with 8 bases lining up with TRBD1. The CDR3 has 16 residues. The germline CDR1 and CDR2 sequences are SGDLS and YYNGEE. Trimming at V came to 3 bases and at J to 6 bases, leaving 10 bases not matched to a gene. The CDR3 loop reads CASSAVSQGAAGELFF. The CDR3 DNA follows: TGTGCCAGCAGCGCGGTCTCCCAGGGGGCTGCCGGGGAGCTGTTTTTT.

As to this clone: In the same sample, other DNA sequences code for this CDR3. J is TRBJ1-1 and V is TRBV28; tentative D call: TRBD1 (5 bases). Germline V lookup: CDR1 MDHEN, CDR2 SYDVKM. The ends were cut back, 3 bases at V and 5 bases at J, with 7 bases in the middle. This CDR3 spans 12 amino acids. The CDR3 loop is CASSFGGTEAFF. The CDR3 DNA is TGTGCCAGCAGTTTCGGGGGTACTGAAGCTTTCTTT.

This chain uses TRBV6-4 with TRBJ2-1, with 9 bases identical to TRBD2. This CDR3 has 15 residues. V lost 0 bases to trimming and J lost 6 bases; unmatched junction nucleotides: 3. Germline CDR1 is MRHNA and CDR2 is SNTAGT. The CDR3 sequence: CASSDSGAGGNEQFF. The CDR3 DNA reads as TGTGCCAGCAGTGACTCTGGAGCGGGAGGCAATGAGCAGTTCTTC.

The chain uses TRBV19 and TRBJ2-3; 7 nucleotides align to TRBD1. Germline-derived CDR1 and CDR2 are LNHDA and SQIVND (reference sequence). This CDR3 spans 14 amino acids. The trim removed 3 bases at V and 5 bases at J, leaving 5 bases unmatched. The chain's CDR3 is CASSIYTGVDTQYF. CDR3 coding DNA: TGTGCCAGTAGTATTTACACAGGGGTAGATACGCAGTATTTT.

The chain joins TRBV6-4 to TRBJ2-3; D gene uncertain. Between the trimmed V and J ends, which lost 6 bases and 4 bases, there was a span of 11 bases. This CDR3 is built from 13 residues. Germline V lookup: CDR1 MRHNA, CDR2 SNTAGT. CDR3 sequence reads: CASSPSSADTQYF. The CDR3 nucleotides are TGTGCCAGCAGCCCTTCATCGGCAGATACGCAGTATTTT.

The V and J genes are TRBV9 and TRBJ2-1; 13 bases fit TRBD2. This CDR3 contains 21 residues. Trimming cost V 3 bases and J 0 bases; bases outside gene matches: 15. Germline CDR1 and CDR2: SGDLS and YYNGEE. The CDR3 coding sequence is TGTGCCAGCAGCGCCCGAGCCTGGGGACTAGCGGGAAGAAGCTCCTACAATGAGCAGTTCTTC. Its translation: CASSARAWGLAGRSSYNEQFF.

The chain links TRBV5-1 to TRBJ2-5; 13 nucleotides match TRBD2. Germline CDR1 and CDR2: SGHRS and YFSETQ. J gave up 5 bases and V 4 bases, and 17 bases lay outside the gene matches. This CDR3 contains 19 residues. CDR3 bases: TGCGCCAGCAGCCCGGGTGACCTGACTAGCGGGAGGCTCGACGAGACCCAGTACTTC. The encoded protein is CASSPGDLTSGRLDETQYF. The whole variable domain, filled in from reference TRBV5-1 and TRBJ2-5, reads KAGVTQTPRYLIKTRGQQVTLSCSPISGHRSVSWYQQTPGQGLQFLFEYFSETQRNKGNFPGRFSGRQFSNSRSEMNVSTLELGDSALYLCASSPGDLTSGRLDETQYFGPGTRLLVL.

This chain uses TRBV4-1 with TRBJ2-2, with TRBD2 matching 9 bases. The germline V gene encodes CDR1 MGHRA and CDR2 YSYEKL. Trimming removed 1 base from V and 4 bases from J; junction bases left unmatched: 4. The CDR3 loop spans 16 amino acids. The CDR3 region has the DNA TGCGCCAGCAGCCAAGTCGCGGGAGGGCCCACCGGGGAGCTGTTTTTT. Encoded protein: CASSQVAGGPTGELFF.

CDR3 in DNA: TGTGCCAGCAGTTACGGGAGGGAGCGGTACAATGAGCAGTTCTTC. Residues: CASSYGRERYNEQFF. The chain links TRBV27 to TRBJ2-1, with 8 bases matching TRBD2. The germline V gene has CDR1 MNHEY and CDR2 SMNVEV (reference sequence). The CDR3 runs 15 residues. V lost 4 bases and J lost 4; bases outside the gene matches: 6.